The 29 T cell receptor beta chains given below trace back to one sample, sequenced in a study of OX40 agonist ivuxolimab in advanced cancers. Some clones are missing from TCRdb's copy, which holds only in-frame ones; the method was immunoSEQ multiplex PCR. The sample has fewer than 60,000 clones; approximately 91% are singletons. This specimen consisted of CD4+ or CD8+ T cells sorted from blood, obtained in a trial of the OX40 agonist ivuxolimab. The receptors were sampled from an adult with an advanced solid tumor such as melanoma, head and neck, liver or kidney cancer.

The genes are TRBV5-4 and TRBJ2-1, with D perhaps matching TRBD1 (5 bases). V was pared by 0 bases and J by 8 bases, with 9 bases between. Per the germline V gene, CDR1 is SGHNT and CDR2 is YYREEE (reference sequence). This CDR3 region has 13 residues. The chain's CDR3 is CASSLDRWDEQFF. CDR3 in DNA: TGTGCCAGCAGCTTGGACAGGTGGGATGAGCAGTTCTTC.

The chain carries TRBV6-4 and TRBJ1-1, with a weak D call TRBD1 (5 bases). The V end lost 4 bases, the J end lost 1 base, and 7 bases lay between the germline ends. CDR1 and CDR2 from the germline V gene are MRHNA and SNTAGT. This CDR3 comprises 13 residues. Here the CDR3 DNA reads TGTGCCAGCAGTGTTGACAGGAACACTGAAGCTTTCTTT. Protein: CASSVDRNTEAFF.

V gene TRBV4-2 combines with J gene TRBJ2-2, with D hard to call. The CDR3 has 13 amino acids. With 0 bases removed from V and 9 bases from J, the gap between germline ends came to 8 bases. The germline gives CDR1 LGHNA, CDR2 YNFKEQ. In DNA, the CDR3 is TGTGCCAGCAGCCAAGATTTAACCCGGGAGCTGTTTTTT. Protein: CASSQDLTRELFF.

The rearrangement uses TRBV4-1 and TRBJ2-3; 7 bases map to TRBD1. V was pared by 0 bases and J by 9 bases, with 3 bases of the junction left unmatched. CDR3 size: 13 residues. CDR1 is MGHRA, CDR2 YSYEKL, per germline. For the CDR3, the DNA is TGCGCCAGCAGCCAAGACGACAGGGTCACGCAGTATTTT. It is translated as CASSQDDRVTQYF.

This sequence joins TRBV28 and TRBJ2-7; D call uncertain. CDR3 size: 12 residues. V gave up 3 bases and J gave up 3 bases, with 6 bases separating them. The germline gives CDR1 MDHEN, CDR2 SYDVKM. The CDR3 DNA reads TGTGCCAGCAGTTTTTACATCTACGAGCAGTACTTC. Protein: CASSFYIYEQYF.

The genes are TRBV7-9 and TRBJ2-7; 7 bases match TRBD2. V lost 7 bases to trimming and J lost 1 base; unmatched junction nucleotides: 13. The CDR3 runs 16 residues. CDR1 and CDR2 from the germline V gene are SEHNR and FQNEAQ (reference sequence). Here the CDR3 reads CASNPSVGEGSYEQYF. CDR3 nucleotide sequence: TGTGCCAGCAACCCCTCGGTCGGGGAGGGGTCCTACGAGCAGTACTTC.

This chain connects TRBV4-2 to TRBJ1-5; tentative D call: TRBD1 (5 bases). CDR1 LGHNA and CDR2 YNFKEQ come from the germline V gene. This CDR3 is 15 amino acids long. V dropped 4 bases and J dropped 6 bases, with 16 bases sitting between them. As DNA, the CDR3 is TGTGCCAGCAGCCCGCAGGGTTCTCAAGGTCAGCCCCAGCATTTT. This sequence encodes CASSPQGSQGQPQHF.

V and J are TRBV6-5 and TRBJ1-4; the D is unclear. From germline, CDR1 is MNHEY and CDR2 SVGAGI. The length of the CDR3 is 13 residues. The V gene lost 7 bases and the J gene lost 6 bases, with 12 bases spanning the gap. The chain's CDR3 is CASMEARDEKLFF. The CDR3 DNA reads TGTGCCAGCATGGAGGCCCGGGATGAAAAACTGTTTTTT.

The genes are TRBV5-1 and TRBJ1-2; 11 nucleotides agree with TRBD1. This CDR3 is 14 amino acids long. The ends lost 4 bases at V and 7 bases at J; junction bases unmatched: 6. Germline V gene lookup returns CDR1 SGHRS and CDR2 YFSETQ. In DNA, the CDR3 is TGCGCCAGCAGCCCGGGACAGGGGGGAGGTGGCTACACCTTC. Protein sequence: CASSPGQGGGGYTF.

CDR3 nucleotide sequence: TGTGCCAGCAGCTTGGCCGGGGTTAATGGCTACACCTTC. The encoded protein is CASSLAGVNGYTF. This chain joins TRBV5-6 and TRBJ1-2; D remains unclear. CDR1 is SGHDT and CDR2 is YYEEEE in the germline V gene. V lost 0 bases and J 6 bases, leaving 9 bases between the germline ends. The CDR3 is 13 amino acids.

V gene TRBV29-1 combines with J gene TRBJ2-1; 10 bases agree with TRBD2. CDR3 length equals 14 residues. Germline V gene sequence: CDR1 SQVTM, CDR2 ANQGSEA. The V gene end was trimmed by 4 bases and the J gene end by 8 bases; junction bases not matched to a gene: 8. CDR3 protein: CSVVGSGRRYEQFF. The CDR3 bases are TGCAGCGTTGTGGGTAGCGGGAGGAGGTATGAGCAGTTCTTC.

The V and J genes are TRBV5-8 and TRBJ2-7; TRBD2 matches at 8 bases. CDR3 length: 13 residues. The V segment lost 4 bases and the J segment 6 bases; nucleotides outside the gene matches: 6. CDR1 and CDR2 from the germline V gene are SGHTS and YDEGEE. CDR3 region: CASSHSGRAEQYF. The CDR3 DNA sequence: TGTGCCAGCAGCCATTCCGGGAGGGCCGAGCAGTACTTC.

The V call is TRBV7-3, the J call TRBJ2-1, with D unresolved. Trimming removed 5 bases at V and 7 bases at J, with 12 bases between. This CDR3 spans 13 amino acids. The germline V gene encodes CDR1 SGHTA and CDR2 FQGTGA. CDR3 region: CASSARASNEQFF. The CDR3 DNA sequence: TGTGCCAGCAGCGCGAGAGCCAGTAATGAGCAGTTCTTC. The full variable domain, completed using reference TRBV7-3 and TRBJ2-1, is GAGVSQTPSNKVTEKGKYVELRCDPISGHTALYWYRQSLGQGPEFLIYFQGTGAADDSGLPNDRFFAVRPEGSVSTLKIQRTERGDSAVYLCASSARASNEQFFGPGTRLTVL.

As for this clone: The junction and the germline gene differ at one end; a read error may be behind it. This same CDR3 is encoded by further DNA sequences in the sample. The rearrangement links TRBV6-6 to TRBJ1-5; TRBD1 might be the D (5 bases). Germline V CDR1 and CDR2: MNHNY, SVGAGI (reference sequence). The CDR3 consists of 12 residues. Here the CDR3 reads CASSYSGEPQHF. For the CDR3, the DNA is TGTGCCAGTAGTTACTCGGGGGAGCCCCAGCATTTT.

This clone was observed a single time. This rearrangement joins TRBV27 to TRBJ1-5, with TRBD1 matching over 8 bases. Germline V gives CDR1 MNHEY, CDR2 SMNVEV (reference sequence). V trimming: 6 bases; J trimming: 4 bases; junction bases outside the gene matches: 11. The CDR3 length is 16 residues. CDR3 protein: CASSRGVGTGNQPQHF. CDR3 DNA: TGTGCCAGCAGCCGCGGGGTAGGGACAGGTAATCAGCCCCAGCATTTT.

The genes are TRBV5-1 and TRBJ1-1; 8 bases align to TRBD1. The CDR3 loop spans 14 amino acids. Germline trimming cut 4 bases from V and 1 base from J; bases unmatched to any gene: 3. Per germline, CDR1 SGHRS and CDR2 YFSETQ. CDR3: CASSPGTGNTEAFF. For the CDR3, the DNA is TGCGCCAGCAGCCCTGGGACAGGGAACACTGAAGCTTTCTTT.

CDR3 residues: CSGGGNSYNEQFF. The CDR3 coding sequence is TGCAGCGGTGGGGGGAATTCCTACAATGAGCAGTTCTTC. V gene TRBV29-1 combines with J gene TRBJ2-1; possibly TRBD2 for D (6 bases). V gave up 7 bases and J gave up 1 base, with 11 bases separating them. The CDR3 spans 13 residues. CDR1 is SQVTM and CDR2 is ANQGSEA in the germline V gene.

This chain connects TRBV19 to TRBJ2-4; TRBD2 matches 14 bases. After removal of 3 bases from V and 2 bases from J, the junction contained 9 bases not matched to a gene. From germline, CDR1 is LNHDA and CDR2 SQIVND (reference sequence). This CDR3 is 19 amino acids long. CDR3 in DNA: TGTGCCAGTAGTATTGCGGGACTAGCGGGAGTCGGGACCAAAAACATTCAGTACTTC. Protein product: CASSIAGLAGVGTKNIQYF.

The CDR3 DNA reads as TGTGCCAGCAGTGAAGAGTCTAGCGGGAGAAACATTCAGTACTTC. It encodes CASSEESSGRNIQYF. The chain links TRBV2 to TRBJ2-4; 10 bases are shared with TRBD2. The V and J ends lost 1 base and 6 bases, in that order; junction bases with no gene match: 3. The germline V gene encodes CDR1 SNHLY and CDR2 FYNNEI. The CDR3 covers 15 residues.

This chain joins TRBV5-1 and TRBJ1-2, with a weak D call TRBD1 (6 bases). Trimming cost V 2 bases and J 5 bases, with 10 bases left between them. The CDR3 loop spans 13 amino acids. The germline gives CDR1 SGHRS, CDR2 YFSETQ. CDR3: CASSFWQGYGYTF. CDR3 nucleotides: TGCGCCAGCAGCTTTTGGCAGGGGTATGGCTACACCTTC.

The V call is TRBV6-1, the J call TRBJ1-1; D gene unclear. The length of the CDR3 is 13 residues. Germline V gene sequence: CDR1 MNHNS, CDR2 SASEGT. V was clipped by 6 bases and J by 0 bases, with 8 bases between them. CDR3 amino acids: CASRLRLNTEAFF. The CDR3 DNA follows: TGTGCCAGCAGACTTAGGTTGAACACTGAAGCTTTCTTT.

CDR3 coding DNA: TGTGCCAGCAGCTCCCAGGGGAAGAAGACCCAGTACTTC. Translating it yields CASSSQGKKTQYF. The rearrangement uses TRBV5-4 and TRBJ2-5; D possibly corresponds to TRBD1 (6 bases). V lost 3 bases to trimming and J lost 6 bases, with 12 bases between them. The CDR3 is made up of 13 amino acids. Germline CDR1 is SGHNT and CDR2 is YYREEE (reference sequence). The variable domain in full, with the rest retrieved from reference TRBV5-4 and TRBJ2-5, is ETGVTQSPTHLIKTRGQQVTLRCSSQSGHNTVSWYQQALGQGPQFIFQYYREEENGRGNFPPRFSGLQFPNYSSELNVNALELDDSALYLCASSSQGKKTQYFGPGTRLLVL.

In its sample, this clone was seen once. Other DNA sequences of this sample code for an identical CDR3. The chain links TRBV7-2 to TRBJ2-2, with D perhaps given as TRBD1 or TRBD2 (6 bases each). The germline V gene encodes CDR1 SGHTA and CDR2 FQGNSA. The V end lost 3 bases, the J end lost 1 base, and 12 bases lay between the germline ends. This CDR3 is 16 amino acids long. This CDR3 reads CASSLPKGGNTGELFF. CDR3 DNA: TGTGCCAGCAGCTTGCCGAAGGGGGGGAACACCGGGGAGCTGTTTTTT.

The CDR3: CATLQGRETQYF. Here the CDR3 DNA reads TGTGCCACCCTGCAGGGTCGGGAGACCCAGTACTTC. This chain links TRBV6-6 with TRBJ2-5, with a weak D call TRBD1 (5 bases). Trimming took off 10 bases at V and 5 bases at J, with 14 bases between the two ends. Germline V CDR1 and CDR2: MNHNY, SVGAGI (reference sequence). This CDR3 region has 12 residues.

The V call is TRBV11-2, the J call TRBJ1-4; D may be TRBD1 (6 bases). V lost 4 bases and J 0 bases, leaving 9 bases between the germline ends. Germline CDR1 and CDR2: SGHAT and FQNNGV. The CDR3 length is 15 residues. The CDR3 is CASSSTGATNEKLFF. The CDR3 DNA is TGTGCCAGCAGCTCGACAGGAGCAACTAATGAAAAACTGTTTTTT.

This chain joins TRBV28 and TRBJ1-2; possible D gene TRBD1, 5 bases. V shed 6 bases and J shed 6 bases, with 17 bases lying between them. Germline values: CDR1 MDHEN, CDR2 SYDVKM. This CDR3 is 14 amino acids long. CDR3 nucleotide sequence: TGTGCCAGCAGCCCCCCCAGGGTGGTAAATGGCTACACCTTC. Translated: CASSPPRVVNGYTF.

V is TRBV21-1 and J is TRBJ1-1. TRBV21-1 is deemed a pseudogene. There are 11 residues in the CDR3. Written as DNA, the CDR3 is TGTGCCAGCAGCCTTTGTCGGGAAGCTTTCTTT. This translates into CASSLCREAFF.

The rearrangement joins TRBV10-3 to TRBJ2-5; a possible D gene is TRBD2 (5 bases). Trimming removed 3 bases from V and 4 bases from J, with 12 bases in between. The CDR3 runs 14 residues. CDR1 is ENHRY, CDR2 SYGVKD, per germline. The CDR3 sequence: CAISDVEAGETQYF. The CDR3 DNA is TGTGCCATCAGTGACGTAGAGGCGGGAGAGACCCAGTACTTC.

The genes are TRBV11-2 and TRBJ2-3; D is perhaps TRBD1 (6 bases). The V gene's germline CDR1 is SGHAT and CDR2 FQNNGV. V was shortened by 2 bases and J by 2 bases, with 11 bases between the two germline ends. CDR3 length: 15 residues. Here the CDR3 reads CASSLLGALTDTQYF. As DNA, the CDR3 is TGTGCCAGCAGCTTATTGGGGGCTCTCACAGATACGCAGTATTTT.